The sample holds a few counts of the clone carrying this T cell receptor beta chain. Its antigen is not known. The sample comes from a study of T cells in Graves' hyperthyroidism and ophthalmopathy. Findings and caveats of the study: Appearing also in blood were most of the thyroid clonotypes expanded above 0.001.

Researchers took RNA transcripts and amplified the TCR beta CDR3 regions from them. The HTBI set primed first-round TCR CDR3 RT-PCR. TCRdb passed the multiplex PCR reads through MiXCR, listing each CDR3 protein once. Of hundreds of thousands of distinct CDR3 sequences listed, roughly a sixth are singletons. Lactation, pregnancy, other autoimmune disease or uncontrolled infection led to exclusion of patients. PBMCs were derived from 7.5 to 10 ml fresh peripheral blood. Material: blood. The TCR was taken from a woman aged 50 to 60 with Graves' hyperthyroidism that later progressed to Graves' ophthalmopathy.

The CDR3 DNA reads TGTGCCAGCAGCGTAGCGGGACAGCTGGCTTTAGGCACAGATACGCAGTATTTT. This gives the protein CASSVAGQLALGTDTQYF. This chain links TRBV9 with TRBJ2-3; 7 bases are a match to TRBD1. This CDR3 region has 18 residues. With 0 bases clipped from V and 1 base from J, the junction kept 11 bases outside the gene matches. Germline V gene data show CDR1 as SGDLS and CDR2 as YYNGEE.